This T cell receptor beta chain originates from a study of CD8+ T cells in alopecia areata. Study details: Tofacitinib treatment spanned 6 to 18 months, with 6 months off drug afterward. Severity in treated patients was scored by percentage of scalp area affected. Study conclusions and caveats: Sequences from scalp samples also cover resident alphabeta T cells of normal skin.

The CDR3 extends over 16 amino acids. Per germline, CDR1 SEHNR and CDR2 FQNEAQ (reference sequence). With 3 bases clipped from V and 2 bases from J, the junction kept 5 bases outside the gene matches. As to treatment: oral pan-JAK inhibitor, 5-10 mg twice daily. With regard to this clone: Antigen specificity is unknown.

Investigators isolated RNA and reverse transcribed it into cDNA to act as the sequencing template. Using immunoSEQ multiplex PCR, the repertoire was profiled, and TCRdb retains in-frame clones only, with some absent. This sample carries 95,000 to 110,000 clones, roughly 89% of them seen once, and the ten largest clones take around a quarter. The chain is built from TRBV7-9 and TRBJ1-3; 9 positions match TRBD1. The sequencing used CD8+ T cells sorted from blood, collected at week 24, from a patient treated with tofacitinib. The TCR originated in a human donor with alopecia areata. The CDR3 DNA sequence: TGTGCCAGCAGCTTCGAGGGACAGGGCCCTGGAAACACCATATATTTT. Residues: CASSFEGQGPGNTIYF.